One sample yielded the 16 T cell receptor beta chains listed below, sequenced in a study of cytomegalovirus exposure and HLA in healthy donors. The PCR was carried out with 60 Vbeta primers and 13 Jbeta primers. Only in-frame clones appear in the TCRdb table, and some are missing; sequencing was by immunoSEQ multiplex PCR. The sample consists of roughly 100,000 clones, around 75% of them appearing once. Sequenced input: PBMCs. The source is a female donor in good health and CMV-seronegative.

This chain connects TRBV7-9 to TRBJ2-6; the match to TRBD1 covers 9 bases. Germline V gene sequence: CDR1 SEHNR, CDR2 FQNEAQ (reference sequence). The CDR3 has 15 residues. Unmatched junction bases numbered 4, after V lost 6 bases and J lost 4 bases. CDR3 nucleotide sequence: TGTGCCAGCAGAGGACAGGGGACAGGGGCCAACGTCCTGACTTTC. This codes for CASRGQGTGANVLTF.

The chain links TRBV28 to TRBJ1-6; 7 nucleotides align to TRBD1. Germline CDR1 reads MDHEN; CDR2 reads SYDVKM. With V trimmed by 6 bases and J by 3 bases, 8 bases remained unmatched. The CDR3 runs to 16 residues. The CDR3 sequence is CASSQTGPNYNSPLHF. The DNA for the CDR3 is TGTGCCAGCAGCCAGACAGGGCCTAACTATAATTCACCCCTCCACTTT.

The chain combines TRBV9 with TRBJ2-2; D gene unclear. The CDR3 runs 16 residues. Germline V lookup: CDR1 SGDLS, CDR2 YYNGEE. Deletions cut 1 base from V and 0 bases from J, with 10 bases between. The CDR3 protein is CASSVYQEANTGELFF. CDR3 bases: TGTGCCAGCAGCGTATACCAGGAAGCGAACACCGGGGAGCTGTTTTTT.

CDR3 nucleotide sequence: TGTGCCAGCAGCTTTTCGCACTCCACAGATACGCAGTATTTT. It is translated as CASSFSHSTDTQYF. This rearrangement joins TRBV7-3 to TRBJ2-3; no clear D gene. The ends were cut back, 3 bases at V and 2 bases at J, with 9 bases in the middle. Per germline, CDR1 SGHTA and CDR2 FQGTGA. The CDR3 sequence is 14 residues long.

The rearrangement links TRBV30 to TRBJ2-5; 9 bases fit TRBD1. The CDR3 is 12 amino acids. The germline CDR1 and CDR2 sequences are GTSNPN and SVGIG (reference sequence). With 5 bases clipped from V and 5 bases from J, the junction kept 3 bases outside the gene matches. The CDR3 DNA reads as TGTGCCTGGGACAGGGGGATGGAGACCCAGTACTTC. The encoded protein is CAWDRGMETQYF.

The rearrangement links TRBV5-1 to TRBJ2-3, with D perhaps TRBD2 (5 bases). Germline loops: CDR1 SGHRS, CDR2 YFSETQ. The V gene lost 6 bases and the J gene lost 4 bases, with 15 bases spanning the gap. The CDR3 runs 14 residues. The CDR3 here is CASTEQTGADTQYF. The CDR3 DNA reads as TGCGCCAGCACGGAACAGACCGGGGCAGATACGCAGTATTTT.

The chain has TRBV4-1 and TRBJ1-2; D is perhaps TRBD1 (6 bases). V was clipped by 0 bases and J by 2 bases, with 16 bases between them. The CDR3 extends over 17 amino acids. Germline assignment: CDR1 MGHRA and CDR2 YSYEKL. The CDR3 is CASSQELATGINYGYTF. CDR3 in DNA: TGCGCCAGCAGCCAAGAGCTCGCCACAGGGATCAACTATGGCTACACCTTC.

This clone was recorded at least ten times. The rearrangement joins TRBV14 to TRBJ2-7; TRBD1 agrees at 8 bases. Germline trimming cut 8 bases from V and 6 bases from J; bases unmatched to any gene: 12. Per the germline V gene, CDR1 is SGHDN and CDR2 is FVKESK. The CDR3 length is 14 residues. The CDR3 coding sequence is TGTGCCAGCTCGATGACAGGGGTAGGTGGCGAGCAGTACTTC. Translation: CASSMTGVGGEQYF.

V gene TRBV9 combines with J gene TRBJ2-5; 8 bases agree with TRBD2. Per the germline V gene, CDR1 is SGDLS and CDR2 is YYNGEE. CDR3 length equals 16 residues. V lost 0 bases to trimming and J lost 1 base; unmatched junction nucleotides: 5. The CDR3 coding sequence is TGTGCCAGCAGCGTAGGAGTAGCGGGGTTCCAAGAGACCCAGTACTTC. This codes for CASSVGVAGFQETQYF. Filled out from reference TRBV9 and TRBJ2-5, the complete variable domain reads DSGVTQTPKHLITATGQRVTLRCSPRSGDLSVYWYQQSLDQGLQFLIQYYNGEERAKGNILERFSAQQFPDLHSELNLSSLELGDSALYFCASSVGVAGFQETQYFGPGTRLLVL.

The chain links TRBV6-6 to TRBJ2-7; weak D call: TRBD1 (6 bases). The germline V and J ends were trimmed by 5 bases and 2 bases, with 10 bases remaining between them. CDR1 and CDR2 from the germline V gene are MNHNY and SVGAGI (reference sequence). The CDR3 totals 13 residues. In DNA, the CDR3 is TGTGCCAGCAGTATTGACAGGACCTACGAGCAGTACTTC. Its translation is CASSIDRTYEQYF.

The chain carries TRBV19 and TRBJ2-2; TRBD1 agrees at 9 bases. The V and J ends lost 1 base and 6 bases, in that order; junction bases with no gene match: 3. The CDR3 extends over 15 amino acids. Germline V CDR1 and CDR2: LNHDA, SQIVND (reference sequence). The CDR3 loop is CASSIAGQGAGELFF. As DNA, the CDR3 is TGTGCCAGTAGTATAGCGGGACAGGGTGCCGGGGAGCTGTTTTTT.

The V gene is TRBV2, the J gene TRBJ2-2, with a weak D call TRBD2 (5 bases). The CDR3 extends over 13 amino acids. The ends were cut back, 9 bases at V and 2 bases at J, with 10 bases in the middle. Germline V lookup: CDR1 SNHLY, CDR2 FYNNEI. CDR3 DNA: TGTGCCAGGGGGAGCGACAACACCGGGGAGCTGTTTTTT. Residues: CARGSDNTGELFF.

This clone was recorded only once. This chain uses TRBV10-3 with TRBJ2-7, with 10 bases matching TRBD2. V shed 11 bases, J shed 0 bases, and the junction held 4 bases outside the gene matches. In germline, CDR1 is ENHRY, CDR2 SYGVKD. The CDR3 spans 13 residues. The CDR3 here is CAALAGDSYEQYF. CDR3 nucleotide sequence: TGTGCCGCCCTAGCGGGAGACTCCTACGAGCAGTACTTC.

The gene calls are TRBV19 and TRBJ2-5; perhaps TRBD2 as D (5 bases). This CDR3 has 13 residues. Germline-derived CDR1 and CDR2 are LNHDA and SQIVND (reference sequence). Trimming left V 3 bases short and J 5 bases short, with 10 bases between. The CDR3 DNA reads TGTGCCAGTAGTATGGGAGTCAGGGAGACCCAGTACTTC. Translation: CASSMGVRETQYF.

This sequence joins TRBV6-1 and TRBJ1-5; possibly TRBD1 for D (5 bases). With 0 bases removed from V and 0 bases from J, the gap between germline ends came to 15 bases. The CDR3 loop spans 18 amino acids. Germline V lookup: CDR1 MNHNS, CDR2 SASEGT. CDR3 protein: CASSEALGSRASNQPQHF. Written as DNA, the CDR3 is TGTGCCAGCAGTGAAGCCTTGGGATCCAGGGCTAGCAATCAGCCCCAGCATTTT.

The J gene is TRBJ1-2, the V gene TRBV27; TRBD1 might be the D (6 bases). The CDR3 sequence is 14 residues long. Per the germline V gene, CDR1 is MNHEY and CDR2 is SMNVEV (reference sequence). With 8 bases removed from V and 5 bases from J, the gap between germline ends came to 18 bases. CDR3 in DNA: TGTGCCAGCCGGGGGGCAGACTACCGATATGGCTACACCTTC. Its translation: CASRGADYRYGYTF.